This TCR beta chain was recorded in a study of tumor and adjacent non-tumor tissue in lung cancer. Study details: The patients, about nine men and a handful of women, were about 31 to 85 with stage I to III disease. Around 4 million productive TCRbeta reads were obtained per sample on average.

Germline CDR1 reads DFQATT; CDR2 reads SNEGSKA (reference sequence). This CDR3 region has 17 residues. Three rounds of nested PCR, following a modified ARM-PCR protocol, produced the TCRbeta library. TCRdb re-called the multiplex PCR reads through MiXCR, storing one row per CDR3 protein. The data show approximately 80,000 distinct CDR3 sequences, about 82% seen once. Study findings and constraints: Normal lung showed higher cumulative top 100 clone frequency than tumor. Tumor tissue had significantly higher TCR diversity than normal lung.

No cell sorting was done before RNA was extracted from the tissue. More than 3 cm separated this lung sample from the edge of the tumor. Of note for this clonotype: What it recognizes is unknown. The CDR3 end shows no conserved phenylalanine or tryptophan, and so a read error is likely.

This rearrangement joins TRBV20-1 to TRBJ2-3; 8 nucleotides match TRBD2. The sequence derives from a man aged 55 to 70 with non-small cell lung cancer. Sequencing was performed on distant non-tumor lung tissue. CDR3 amino acids: CSARDTGGLNPTDTQYS. CDR3 in DNA: TGCAGTGCTAGAGATACGGGGGGGCTCAACCCCACAGATACACAGTATTCT.